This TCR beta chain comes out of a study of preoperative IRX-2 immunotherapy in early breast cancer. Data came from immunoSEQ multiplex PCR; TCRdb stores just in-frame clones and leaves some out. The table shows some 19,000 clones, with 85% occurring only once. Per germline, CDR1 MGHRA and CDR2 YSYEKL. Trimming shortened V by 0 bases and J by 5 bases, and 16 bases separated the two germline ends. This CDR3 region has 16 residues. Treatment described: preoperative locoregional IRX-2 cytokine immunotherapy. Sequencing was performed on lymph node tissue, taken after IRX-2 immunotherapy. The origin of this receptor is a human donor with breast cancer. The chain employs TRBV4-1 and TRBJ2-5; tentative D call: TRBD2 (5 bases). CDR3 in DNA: TGCGCCAGCAGCCAAGAAGTGGGGAGATTCGGGGAGACCCAGTACTTC. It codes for CASSQEVGRFGETQYF.